The present T cell receptor (beta chain) was sequenced within a study of T cells after yellow fever vaccination. Looking at the study overall: Researchers used SMART-Seq v4 Ultra Low Input to prepare fractions that had low cell numbers. Findings of the study overall: Highly abundant clonotypes carried over from the bulk population could end up in FACS-sorted repertoires as contaminants.

The V gene's germline CDR1 is MDHEN and CDR2 SYDVKM. Trimming at V came to 7 bases and at J to 2 bases, leaving 10 bases not matched to a gene. The CDR3 runs 16 residues. This clonotype appeared many times. Its antigen remains unidentified. TCRdb reanalysed the 5' RACE reads using MiXCR and keeps one entry per CDR3 protein. This sample yields about 310,000 distinct CDR3 sequences, of which around 3.6% are seen a single time; less than 25% belongs to the top ten. Source: PBMCs, taken on the day of the yellow fever booster vaccination. The chain couples TRBV28 to TRBJ2-3, with 9 bases fitting TRBD1. The sequence came from a man aged 18 to 30 who received the YFV17D yellow fever vaccine. CDR3 bases: TGTGCCAGCACACAATCCGGGACAGGGATCACAGATACGCAGTATTTT. Its translation is CASTQSGTGITDTQYF.